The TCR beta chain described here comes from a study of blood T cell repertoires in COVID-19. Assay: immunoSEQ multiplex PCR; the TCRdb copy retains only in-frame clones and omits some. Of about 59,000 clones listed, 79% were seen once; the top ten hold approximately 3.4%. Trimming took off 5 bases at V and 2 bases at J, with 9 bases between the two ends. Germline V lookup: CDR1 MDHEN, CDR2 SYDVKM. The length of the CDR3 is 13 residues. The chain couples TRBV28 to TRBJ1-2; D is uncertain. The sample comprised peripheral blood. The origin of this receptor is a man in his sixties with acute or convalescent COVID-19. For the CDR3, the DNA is TGTGCCAGCAGTCCCCAGATAAACTATGGCTACACCTTC. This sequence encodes CASSPQINYGYTF.